This is a list of T cell receptor beta chains from one sample in a study of cytomegalovirus exposure and HLA in healthy donors. Assay: immunoSEQ multiplex PCR; the TCRdb copy retains only in-frame clones and omits some. The sample yields under 200,000 clones, 70% to 90% seen once. The source material was PBMCs. All receptors derive from a young woman in good health and CMV-seronegative. Each CDR3 is given with its conserved first and last residue.

j_call,v_call,cdr3_aa
TRBJ2-7,TRBV29-1,CSVEDGGYEQYF
TRBJ1-1,TRBV7-2,CASSPTGTGAGFF
TRBJ1-2,TRBV29-1,CSVPGSNYGYTF
TRBJ1-1,TRBV25-1,CASEGQGNDGYSEAFF
TRBJ2-3,TRBV7-2,CASSSRTRDADTQYF
TRBJ1-2,TRBV30,CAWRRSGEGGYTF
TRBJ2-7,TRBV5-6,CASSLGQVYWEQYF
NA,TRBV5-6,CASSLWRLAGLVEQYF
TRBJ1-2,TRBV25-1,CASSEGGYGYTF
TRBJ2-7,TRBV4-1,CASSYPGRFGEQYF
TRBJ2-5,TRBV5-1,CASSWGGETQYF
TRBJ2-2,TRBV7-8,CASSLHPGANTGELFF
TRBJ2-1,TRBV19,CASSIGDRSPQPVF
TRBJ1-2,TRBV18,CASSPPERAKYGYTF
TRBJ1-2,TRBV29-1,CSVEQGLGAANYGYTF
TRBJ2-3,TRBV9,CASSVGRRQGSTDTQYF
TRBJ2-7,TRBV5-1,CASSPDRAYEQYF
TRBJ2-1,TRBV7-9,CASSLSLAGGWNEQFF
TRBJ1-2,TRBV19,CASTLGQGVGYGYTF
TRBJ1-3,TRBV6-5,CASRRDSGNTIYF
TRBJ2-2,TRBV5-5,CASSLGAATGELFF
TRBJ1-6,TRBV14,CASSLLGNRALGFSPLHF
TRBJ1-1,TRBV18,CASTQGMNTEAFF
TRBJ1-5,TRBV5-6,CASTSRNQPQHF
TRBJ1-3,TRBV6-1,CASSEEWTSGNTIYF
TRBJ2-7,TRBV4-2,CASSQDTSGGNEQYF
TRBJ2-5,TRBV29-1,CSATAGGLGTQYF
TRBJ2-5,TRBV14,CASSQDSSFRTQYF
TRBJ1-4,TRBV2,CASSVETTGEKLFF
TRBJ2-3,TRBV6-4,CASRSGTSLSDTQYF
TRBJ2-7,TRBV2,CAIASDRYEQYF
TRBJ2-5,TRBV28,CASSLPGSRGETQYF
TRBJ1-1,TRBV4-1,CASSQSGQGRTEAFF
TRBJ2-7,TRBV7-8,CASHERTARDEQYF
TRBJ1-1,TRBV30,CAWSVRVDTEAFF
TRBJ1-6,TRBV6-5,CASSYSGKGDHHF
TRBJ2-7,TRBV7-6,CASRAGTSGAYEQYF
TRBJ1-1,TRBV5-6,CASSFQAGFYTEAFF
TRBJ2-1,TRBV2,CASSKLAGNEQFF
TRBJ2-1,TRBV5-1,CASSLGGGSSYNEQFF
TRBJ2-5,TRBV7-9,CASSFQRESQETQYF
TRBJ1-1,TRBV19,CASSMGPEAFF
TRBJ2-5,TRBV18,CASSPNSRGVSQETQYF
TRBJ1-4,TRBV5-1,CASSQTGEEEKLFF
TRBJ1-2,TRBV14,CASSQADRSGYTF
TRBJ2-3,TRBV5-1,CASSLYNGRNTDTQYF
TRBJ1-1,TRBV18,CASSPNIQGLVTEAFF
TRBJ2-5,TRBV9,CASSVSGGAQETQYF